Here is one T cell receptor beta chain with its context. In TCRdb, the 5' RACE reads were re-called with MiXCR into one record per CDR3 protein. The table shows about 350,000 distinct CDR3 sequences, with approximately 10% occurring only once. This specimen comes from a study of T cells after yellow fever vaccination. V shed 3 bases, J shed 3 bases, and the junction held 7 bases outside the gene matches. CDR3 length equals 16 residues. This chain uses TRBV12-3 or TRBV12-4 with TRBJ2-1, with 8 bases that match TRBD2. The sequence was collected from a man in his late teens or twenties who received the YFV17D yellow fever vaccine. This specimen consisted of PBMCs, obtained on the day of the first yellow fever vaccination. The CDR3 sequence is CASSLGSGGLYNEQFF. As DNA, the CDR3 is TGTGCCAGCAGTTTGGGCAGCGGGGGTCTCTACAATGAGCAGTTCTTC.